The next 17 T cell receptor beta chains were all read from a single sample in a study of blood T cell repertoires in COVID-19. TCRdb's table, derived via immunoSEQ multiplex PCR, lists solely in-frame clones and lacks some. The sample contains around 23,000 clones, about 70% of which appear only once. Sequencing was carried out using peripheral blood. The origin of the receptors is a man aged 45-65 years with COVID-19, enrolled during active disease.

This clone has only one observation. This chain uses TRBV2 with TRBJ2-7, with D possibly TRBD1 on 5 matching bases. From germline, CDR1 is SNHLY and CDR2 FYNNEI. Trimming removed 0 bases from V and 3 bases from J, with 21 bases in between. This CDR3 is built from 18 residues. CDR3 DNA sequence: TGTGCCAGCAGTGAAGCTGATCCTAGGGGTGTGCTTGGCTACGAGCAGTACTTC. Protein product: CASSEADPRGVLGYEQYF. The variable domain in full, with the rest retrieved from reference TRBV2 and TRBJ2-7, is EPEVTQTPSHQVTQMGQEVILRCVPISNHLYFYWYRQILGQKVEFLVSFYNNEISEKSEIFDDQFSVERPDGSNFTLKIRSTKLEDSAMYFCASSEADPRGVLGYEQYFGPGTRLTVT.

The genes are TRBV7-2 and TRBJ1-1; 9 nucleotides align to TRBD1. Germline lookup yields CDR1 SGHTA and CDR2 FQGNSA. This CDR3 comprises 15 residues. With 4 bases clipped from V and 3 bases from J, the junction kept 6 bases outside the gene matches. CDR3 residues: CASSSERTGDTEAFF. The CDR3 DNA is TGTGCCAGCAGCTCCGAAAGGACAGGGGACACTGAAGCTTTCTTT.

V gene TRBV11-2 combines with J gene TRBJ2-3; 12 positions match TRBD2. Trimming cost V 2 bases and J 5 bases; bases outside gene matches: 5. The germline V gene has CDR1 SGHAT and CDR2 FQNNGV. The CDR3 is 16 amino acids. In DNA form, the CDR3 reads TGTGCCAGCAGCTTACAACTAGCGGGAGGCATAGATACGCAGTATTTT. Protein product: CASSLQLAGGIDTQYF. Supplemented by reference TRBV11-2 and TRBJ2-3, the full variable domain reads EAGVAQSPRYKIIEKRQSVAFWCNPISGHATLYWYQQILGQGPKLLIQFQNNGVVDDSQLPKDRFSAERLKGVDSTLKIQPAKLEDSAVYLCASSLQLAGGIDTQYFGPGTRLTVL.

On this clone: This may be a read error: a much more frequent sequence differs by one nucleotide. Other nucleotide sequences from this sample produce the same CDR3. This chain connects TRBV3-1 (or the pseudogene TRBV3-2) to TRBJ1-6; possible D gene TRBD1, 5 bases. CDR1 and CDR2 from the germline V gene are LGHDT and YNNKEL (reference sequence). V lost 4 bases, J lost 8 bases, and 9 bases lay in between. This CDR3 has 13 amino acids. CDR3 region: CASSPGQDSPLHF. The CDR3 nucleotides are TGTGCCAGCAGCCCAGGGCAAGATTCACCCCTCCACTTT.

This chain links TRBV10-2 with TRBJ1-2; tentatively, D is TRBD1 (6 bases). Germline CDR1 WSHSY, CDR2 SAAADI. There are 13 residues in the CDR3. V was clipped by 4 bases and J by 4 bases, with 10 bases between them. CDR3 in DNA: TGCGCCAGCAGTGCCAGGGGTTCCTATGGCTACACCTTC. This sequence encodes CASSARGSYGYTF.

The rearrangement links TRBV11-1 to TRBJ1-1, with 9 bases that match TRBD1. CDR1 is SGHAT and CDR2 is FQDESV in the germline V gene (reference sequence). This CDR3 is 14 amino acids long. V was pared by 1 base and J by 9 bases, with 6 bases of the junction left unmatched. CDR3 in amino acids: CASSLEGTGYQAFF. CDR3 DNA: TGTGCCAGCAGCTTAGAGGGGACAGGGTATCAAGCTTTCTTT.

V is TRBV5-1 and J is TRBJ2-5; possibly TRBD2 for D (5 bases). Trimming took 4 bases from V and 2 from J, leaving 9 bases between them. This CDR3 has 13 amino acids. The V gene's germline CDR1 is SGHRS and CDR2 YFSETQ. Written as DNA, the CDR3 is TGCGCCAGCAGCCGGGATAATCAAGAGACCCAGTACTTC. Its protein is CASSRDNQETQYF.

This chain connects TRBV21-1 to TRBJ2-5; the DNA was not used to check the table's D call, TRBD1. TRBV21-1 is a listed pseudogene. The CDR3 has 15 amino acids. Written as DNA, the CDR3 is TGTGCCAGCAGCGCCCCGGGACAGTGGGTGGAGACCCAGTACTTC. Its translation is CASSAPGQWVETQYF.

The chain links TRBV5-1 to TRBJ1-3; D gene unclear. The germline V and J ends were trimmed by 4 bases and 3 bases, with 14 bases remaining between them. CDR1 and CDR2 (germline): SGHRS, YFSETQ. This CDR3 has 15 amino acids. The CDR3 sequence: CASSASAGLGNTIYF. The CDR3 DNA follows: TGCGCCAGCAGCGCCTCGGCGGGCCTTGGAAACACCATATATTTT.

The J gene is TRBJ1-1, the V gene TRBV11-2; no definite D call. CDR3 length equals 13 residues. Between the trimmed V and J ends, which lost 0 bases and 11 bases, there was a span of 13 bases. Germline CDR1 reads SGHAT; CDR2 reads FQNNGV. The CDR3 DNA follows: TGTGCCAGCAGCTTAGATAGGAGAGATTTGGCTTTCTTT. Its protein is CASSLDRRDLAFF.

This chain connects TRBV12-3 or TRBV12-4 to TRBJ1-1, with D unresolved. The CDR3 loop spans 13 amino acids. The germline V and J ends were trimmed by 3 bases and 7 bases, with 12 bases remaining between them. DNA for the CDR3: TGTGCCAGCAGTTTCTCGGTATATGGTGAAGCTTTCTTT. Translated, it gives CASSFSVYGEAFF.

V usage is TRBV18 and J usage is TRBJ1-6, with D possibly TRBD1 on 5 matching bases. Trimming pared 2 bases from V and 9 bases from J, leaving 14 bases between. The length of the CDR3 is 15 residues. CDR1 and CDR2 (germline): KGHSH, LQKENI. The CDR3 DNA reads TGTGCCAGCTCACCAGCGGTCTATAGGGGTTCACCCCTCCACTTT. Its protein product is CASSPAVYRGSPLHF.

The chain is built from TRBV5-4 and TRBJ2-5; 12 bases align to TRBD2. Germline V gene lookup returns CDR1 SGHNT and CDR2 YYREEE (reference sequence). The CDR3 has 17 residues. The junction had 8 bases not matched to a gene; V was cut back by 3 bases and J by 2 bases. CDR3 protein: CASSSGGLAGGQETQYF. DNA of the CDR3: TGTGCCAGCAGCTCAGGTGGGCTAGCGGGAGGGCAAGAGACCCAGTACTTC.

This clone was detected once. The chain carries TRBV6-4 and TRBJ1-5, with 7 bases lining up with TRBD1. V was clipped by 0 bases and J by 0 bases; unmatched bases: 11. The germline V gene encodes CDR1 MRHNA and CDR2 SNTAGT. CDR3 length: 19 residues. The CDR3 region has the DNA TGTGCCAGCAGTGACTCGAAGAATGGGACAGTTAATAGCAATCAGCCCCAGCATTTT. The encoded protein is CASSDSKNGTVNSNQPQHF.

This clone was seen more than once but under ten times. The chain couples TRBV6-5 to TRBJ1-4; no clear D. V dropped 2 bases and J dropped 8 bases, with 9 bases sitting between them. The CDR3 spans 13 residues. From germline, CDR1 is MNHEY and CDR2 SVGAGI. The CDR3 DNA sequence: TGTGCCAGCAGTTACCGGGTGAGGGAAAAACTGTTTTTT. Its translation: CASSYRVREKLFF.

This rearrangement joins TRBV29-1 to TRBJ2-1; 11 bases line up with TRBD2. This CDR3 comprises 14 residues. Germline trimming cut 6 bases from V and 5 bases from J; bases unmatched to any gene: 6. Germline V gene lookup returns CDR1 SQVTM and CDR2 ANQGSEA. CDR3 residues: CSVSRLAGNNEQFF. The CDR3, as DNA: TGCAGCGTCTCTAGACTAGCGGGAAACAATGAGCAGTTCTTC.

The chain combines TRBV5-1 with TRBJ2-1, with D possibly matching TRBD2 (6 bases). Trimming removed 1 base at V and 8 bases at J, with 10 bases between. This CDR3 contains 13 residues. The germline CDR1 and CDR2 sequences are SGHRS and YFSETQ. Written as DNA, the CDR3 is TGCGCCAGCAGCTTGACTAGCCTCGATGAGCAGTTCTTC. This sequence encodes CASSLTSLDEQFF.